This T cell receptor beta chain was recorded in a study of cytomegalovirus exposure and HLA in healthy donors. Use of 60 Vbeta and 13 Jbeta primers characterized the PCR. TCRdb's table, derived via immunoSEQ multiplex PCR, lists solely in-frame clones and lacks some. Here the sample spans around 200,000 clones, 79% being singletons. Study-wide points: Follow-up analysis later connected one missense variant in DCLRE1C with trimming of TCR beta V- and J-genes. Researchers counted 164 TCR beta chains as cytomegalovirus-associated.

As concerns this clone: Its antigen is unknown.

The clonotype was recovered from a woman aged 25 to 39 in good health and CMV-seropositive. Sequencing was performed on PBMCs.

CDR3 sequence (DNA): TGTGCCAGCAGCCCAGGACAGACCGTCCGCTACGAGCAGTACTTC. Protein sequence: CASSPGQTVRYEQYF. The V gene is TRBV11-3, the J gene TRBJ2-7, with D perhaps TRBD1 (6 bases). The CDR3 length is 15 residues. In germline, CDR1 is SGHNT, CDR2 YENEEA. Trimming took 5 bases from V and 3 from J, leaving 17 bases between them.